The 25 T cell receptor beta chains listed next were all sequenced from one sample in a study of regulatory T cells in long-lasting Graves disease. The time point: persistent/refractory GD, antithyroid drugs over 5 years with positive TRAb. PBMCs provided the RNA from which the TCR library was made. Through Arm-PCR of CDR3 regions and iRepertoire HTBI primers, TCR beta libraries were built. MiXCR, run by TCRdb on the multiplex PCR reads, gives a single entry per CDR3 protein. This table has around 500,000 distinct CDR3 sequences, less than 25% appearing once. The sample consisted of peripheral blood mononuclear cells (PBMCs), taken when the disease was refractory, from a patient treated with antithyroid drugs. These receptors were collected from a female donor with Graves disease.

This clonotype was recorded at least ten times. The rearrangement links TRBV12-3 or TRBV12-4 to TRBJ1-4; TRBD1 aligns across 7 bases. CDR3 length: 15 amino acids. J lost 5 bases, V lost 6 bases, and 9 bases had no gene match. The CDR3 here is CASSHGDSQNEKLFF. The CDR3 nucleotides read TGTGCCAGCAGCCATGGGGACAGCCAAAATGAAAAACTGTTTTTT.

Worth noting for this clonotype: A far larger clone differs by one base, so this is likely a read error. CDR3 sequence: CASSPRGGGANEQYF. CDR3 sequence (DNA): TGTGCCAGTAGCCCTAGAGGGGGAGGGGCGAATGAGCAGTACTTC. This sequence joins TRBV19 and TRBJ2-7; maybe TRBD2 (7 bases). Germline V gene data show CDR1 as LNHDA and CDR2 as SQIVND (reference sequence). The V gene lost 6 bases and the J gene lost 7 bases, with 22 bases spanning the gap. The CDR3 has 15 residues.

This clonotype was seen repeatedly, ten times or more. This chain joins TRBV6-1 and TRBJ1-2, with D unclear. The CDR3 spans 12 residues. From germline, CDR1 is MNHNS and CDR2 SASEGT. V lost 5 bases and J 8 bases, leaving 12 bases between the germline ends. In DNA form, the CDR3 reads TGTGCCAGCAGTACCCTGATTGAGGGCTACACCTTC. Translation: CASSTLIEGYTF.

This clonotype has a count of ten or more. V usage is TRBV6-1 and J usage is TRBJ2-5, with 13 bases fitting TRBD2. CDR1 and CDR2 from the germline V gene are MNHNS and SASEGT. The CDR3 runs to 15 residues. The V gene end was trimmed by 6 bases and the J gene end by 5 bases; junction bases not matched to a gene: 6. DNA for the CDR3: TGTGCCAGCAGCCCCGGGACTAGCGGGACGGAGACCCAGTACTTC. Amino acid sequence: CASSPGTSGTETQYF.

The DNA of the CDR3 is TGTGCCAGCCATAGGGGGGAGACCCAGTACTTC. Translated, it gives CASHRGETQYF. The V gene is TRBV27, the J gene TRBJ2-4; maybe TRBD1 (6 bases). The better agreement between TRBJ2-5 and the DNA end casts doubt on the J call. Germline values: CDR1 MNHEY, CDR2 SMNVEV (reference sequence). CDR3 length equals 11 residues.

The table lists this clonotype with a few counts. V gene TRBV5-4 combines with J gene TRBJ2-2; TRBD2 matches 8 bases. Germline V gene data show CDR1 as SGHNT and CDR2 as YYREEE (reference sequence). Trimming at V came to 4 bases and at J to 2 bases, leaving 10 bases not matched to a gene. The CDR3 extends over 17 amino acids. DNA of the CDR3: TGTGCCAGCAGCAGTGCTACGGCGGGGGGAAACACCGGGGAGCTGTTTTTT. Translation: CASSSATAGGNTGELFF.

The chain recombines TRBV14 with TRBJ1-1; 8 bases map to TRBD1. CDR3 size: 17 residues. The V segment lost 4 bases and the J segment 1 base; nucleotides outside the gene matches: 11. In germline, CDR1 is SGHDN, CDR2 FVKESK. In nucleotides, the CDR3 is TGTGCCAGCAGCCGGCAGACAGGGGTTTTGCCGAACACTGAAGCTTTCTTT. The encoded protein is CASSRQTGVLPNTEAFF.

This clonotype was found many times. The chain joins TRBV7-8 to TRBJ2-5, with a tentative D call TRBD2 (6 bases). This CDR3 spans 15 amino acids. Germline V gives CDR1 SGHVS, CDR2 FQNEAQ. V lost 1 base to trimming and J lost 5 bases, with 14 bases between them. This CDR3 is CASSLVAGLEETQYF. The CDR3 nucleotides read TGTGCCAGCAGCTTAGTGGCGGGGCTTGAGGAGACCCAGTACTTC.

As for this clonotype: A read error may produce the germline difference seen at one junction end. The V and J genes are TRBV9 and TRBJ1-1; possibly TRBD1 for D (5 bases). CDR1 and CDR2 from the germline V gene are SGDLS and YYNGEE. CDR3 length equals 15 residues. CDR3 sequence reads: CAGSVGRGKNTEAFF. In nucleotides, the CDR3 is TGTGCCGGCAGCGTAGGACGGGGGAAGAACACTGAAGCTTTCTTT.

The chain combines TRBV29-1 with TRBJ2-2; D is perhaps TRBD1 (6 bases). The CDR3 is made up of 13 amino acids. Per the germline V gene, CDR1 is SQVTM and CDR2 is ANQGSEA. The V and J ends lost 6 bases and 1 base respectively, with 9 bases between them. The CDR3 DNA reads TGCAGCGTCAGGGGCGGGAACACCGGGGAGCTGTTTTTT. It codes for CSVRGGNTGELFF.

The chain carries TRBV7-2 and TRBJ2-7; weak D call: TRBD2 (5 bases). This CDR3 has 16 amino acids. Germline CDR1 SGHTA, CDR2 FQGNSA. V was shortened by 5 bases and J by 5 bases, with 22 bases between the two germline ends. Here the CDR3 DNA reads TGTGCCAGCAGCCGGGAAAGTCGATTCAGGTCCCACGAGCAGTACTTC. Encoded protein: CASSRESRFRSHEQYF. Full variable domain (missing parts from reference TRBV7-2 and TRBJ2-7): GAGVSQSPSNKVTEKGKDVELRCDPISGHTALYWYRQSLGQGLEFLIYFQGNSAPDKSGLPSDRFSAERTGGSVSTLTIQRTQQEDSAVYLCASSRESRFRSHEQYFGPGTRLTVT.

This clonotype has at least ten counts. The chain carries TRBV20-1 and TRBJ1-2, with D uncertain. Germline V CDR1 and CDR2: DFQATT, SNEGSKA (reference sequence). The length of the CDR3 is 16 residues. Trimming left V 0 bases short and J 1 base short, with 15 bases between. In nucleotides, the CDR3 is TGCAGTGCTAGAGATGGCAGGCACCCTAATAACTATGGCTACACCTTC. This encodes CSARDGRHPNNYGYTF.

This chain joins TRBV7-2 and TRBJ1-5; possible D gene TRBD1, 6 bases. The CDR3 runs 14 residues. V was cut by 4 bases and J by 3 bases, with 10 bases left in between. Germline V gives CDR1 SGHTA, CDR2 FQGNSA. Here the CDR3 DNA reads TGTGCCAGCAGCTGGGACAACGTCAATCAGCCCCAGCATTTT. Translating gives CASSWDNVNQPQHF.

This clonotype was recorded at least ten times. CDR3 residues: CASSEAPGTPNYGYTF. In DNA, the CDR3 is TGTGCCAGCAGTGAAGCGCCGGGGACACCTAACTATGGCTACACCTTC. The chain combines TRBV6-1 with TRBJ1-2; tentatively, D is TRBD1 (6 bases). This CDR3 is 16 amino acids long. The V end lost 0 bases, the J end lost 0 bases, and 11 bases lay between the germline ends. Germline CDR1 MNHNS, CDR2 SASEGT.

This clonotype was found a few times. V usage is TRBV25-1 and J usage is TRBJ1-2; 8 nucleotides line up with TRBD1. This CDR3 is 14 amino acids long. Germline V CDR1 and CDR2: MGHDK, SYGVNS. Trimming at V came to 4 bases and at J to 9 bases, leaving 10 bases not matched to a gene. Written as DNA, the CDR3 is TGTGCCAGCAGTGCCCTCGACAGGGGCGGGAGCTACACCTTC. This encodes CASSALDRGGSYTF.

The V gene is TRBV9, the J gene TRBJ2-7; D remains unclear. Looked up from germline, CDR1 is SGDLS and CDR2 is YYNGEE. V dropped 0 bases and J dropped 3 bases, with 4 bases sitting between them. The CDR3 spans 12 residues. The CDR3 sequence is CASSVDGYEQYF. CDR3 bases: TGTGCCAGCAGCGTAGATGGCTACGAGCAGTACTTC.

This rearrangement joins TRBV29-1 to TRBJ1-1, with D possibly matching TRBD1 (6 bases). Trimming took off 3 bases at V and 7 bases at J, with 12 bases between the two ends. The CDR3 extends over 12 amino acids. Germline CDR1 and CDR2: SQVTM and ANQGSEA. CDR3 amino acids: CSVEGGVGEAFF. The DNA of the CDR3 is TGCAGCGTTGAGGGGGGCGTTGGTGAAGCTTTCTTT.

This clonotype was seen ten or more times. The chain employs TRBV28 and TRBJ1-6; D gene uncertain. Trimming removed 5 bases from V and 7 bases from J, with 6 bases in between. Germline values: CDR1 MDHEN, CDR2 SYDVKM. The CDR3 is 12 amino acids. CDR3 coding DNA: TGTGCCAGCAGTCAATCGAATTCACCCCTCCACTTT. This gives the protein CASSQSNSPLHF.

The chain combines TRBV13 with TRBJ2-1, with 11 bases fitting TRBD2. The V gene end was trimmed by 5 bases and the J gene end by 4 bases; junction bases not matched to a gene: 7. The CDR3 totals 16 residues. Germline V gene sequence: CDR1 PRHDT, CDR2 FYEKMQ (reference sequence). CDR3 coding DNA: TGTGCCAGCAGCGCTATTACTAGCGGGAGTTACAATGAGCAGTTCTTC. It yields the protein CASSAITSGSYNEQFF.

This chain uses TRBV20-1 with TRBJ2-3; D is perhaps TRBD2 (5 bases). Per germline, CDR1 DFQATT and CDR2 SNEGSKA (reference sequence). The CDR3 consists of 13 residues. Trimming took 6 bases from V and 5 from J, leaving 15 bases between them. The CDR3, as DNA: TGCAGTGCCTTCTCGGCGGGCAAAGATACGCAGTATTTT. It is translated as CSAFSAGKDTQYF.

Ten or more counts support this clonotype. The chain carries TRBV5-1 and TRBJ2-7, with a tentative D call TRBD2 (7 bases). Looked up from germline, CDR1 is SGHRS and CDR2 is YFSETQ. Trimming removed 4 bases from V and 2 bases from J, with 16 bases in between. The CDR3 sequence is 15 residues long. The CDR3 sequence: CASSRGGVQTYEQYF. The CDR3 DNA sequence: TGCGCCAGCAGCAGGGGGGGGGTTCAGACCTACGAGCAGTACTTC.

The rearrangement joins TRBV9 to TRBJ2-7, with 10 bases lining up with TRBD1. The CDR3 length is 18 residues. The junction had 11 bases not matched to a gene; V was cut back by 0 bases and J by 2 bases. Germline CDR1 reads SGDLS; CDR2 reads YYNGEE. The CDR3 sequence is CASSVDSRGTGVPYEQYF. For the CDR3, the DNA is TGTGCCAGCAGCGTAGATTCCCGGGGGACAGGGGTCCCCTACGAGCAGTACTTC.

The sample holds many counts of this clonotype. This chain connects TRBV2 to TRBJ2-5, with a possible D match to TRBD1 (6 bases). This CDR3 comprises 13 residues. The V gene lost 11 bases and the J gene lost 5 bases, with 18 bases spanning the gap. Germline loops: CDR1 SNHLY, CDR2 FYNNEI. CDR3 residues: CAGTQGEGETQYF. CDR3 nucleotide sequence: TGTGCCGGAACACAGGGAGAGGGGGAGACCCAGTACTTC.

Notes on this clonotype: A clone one base away is much larger, so this may be a read error. The genes are TRBV2 and TRBJ2-7; TRBD2 aligns across 10 bases. The germline gives CDR1 SNHLY, CDR2 FYNNEI. CDR3 length: 15 residues. The CDR3 DNA reads as TGTGCCAGCAGGGCCGGGACTAGCGACACCTACGGGCAGTACTTC. Its protein is CASRAGTSDTYGQYF.

This rearrangement joins TRBV20-1 to TRBJ2-1, with D possibly being TRBD2 (6 bases). The CDR3 has 14 amino acids. Germline V gene data show CDR1 as DFQATT and CDR2 as SNEGSKA (reference sequence). The germline V and J ends were trimmed by 3 bases and 4 bases, with 13 bases remaining between them. DNA for the CDR3: TGCAGTGCTAGTGACTCCGGACTATACAATGAGCAGTTCTTC. Its protein product is CSASDSGLYNEQFF.